This T cell receptor (beta chain) is from a study of blood T cell repertoires in COVID-19 (dated by TCRdb to about 2020). Study-wide context: The collaborator samples originated in the United States, Italy and Spain and spanned the acute and convalescent phases of COVID-19. The prospective study material was composed of cDNA or gDNA derived from T cells, B-cell-depleted T cells, or PBMCs. Deeply sampled blood TCRbeta repertoires from subjects exposed to, actively infected with, or recovered from COVID-19 were included in the dataset. A freely available public database, intended as a resource for researchers studying the immune response to SARS-CoV-2, is where the repertoires were released. The samples were drawn from two sources: the first 160 participants of the ongoing ImmuneRACE study, and fewer than 1,500 subjects contributed by 6 global collaborators. Nearly every sample came with metadata listing a de-identified subject ID, COVID-19 status, age in years and sex. Where available, HLA class I and class II types were obtained from metadata supplied by the sample provider rather than from assay-based typing. Beyond this particular receptor, the publication reports: The quantity of clinical and demographic metadata differed by source and by participant and was supplied without curation.

For this clone: Its antigen is unknown. Qualities for individual bases were not recorded, and no much larger clone is one base off.

The germline V gene encodes CDR1 LNHNV and CDR2 YYDKDF (reference sequence). V is cut back by 0 bases and J by 6 bases, with 7 bases in the junction unmatched. The CDR3 starts with the cysteine, ends with the phenylalanine, and has 17 residues. Of all the DNA, just the CDR3 is kept, 51 bases in frame from base 1. Collaborating institutions collected whole blood in K2EDTA tubes following their own protocols. For TCRbeta analysis, collaborators shipped samples in one of three forms: frozen whole blood, isolated PBMCs, or DNA extracted from either of those sample types. The immunoSEQ Assay, a bias-controlled multiplex PCR, was used to amplify TCRbeta CDR3 regions from genomic DNA. The authors' pipeline ran thus. The number of nucleated cells in each sample was estimated from the amplification of reference gene primers within the assay. To quantify the absolute abundance of each unique TCRbeta CDR3 rearrangement, sequence reads were collapsed and filtered. For each sample, productive Simpson clonality was calculated by taking the square root of Simpson's diversity index across productive rearrangements. Drawn from immuneACCESS, this table holds only the in-frame rearrangements with V and J called that TCRdb kept. Clones are partly lost; checked studies trace under half to an unresolved V gene and leave the rest unexplained. Clonal size and the V and J genes are those of that table, whereas D and trimming came from the DNA. The table for this sample lists 300,000 or so clones; approximately 82% of them were counted only once. 1% to 1.5% of the sample is taken by the ten largest.

The rearranged segments are TRBV15 and TRBJ1-5; the junction holds 11 bases that match TRBD1. The sequencing input was peripheral blood. This TCR came from a woman aged 45-60 years with acute or convalescent COVID-19. CDR3 region: CATSREYGTGGGQPQHF. The sequenced DNA is TGTGCCACCAGCAGAGAGTATGGGACAGGGGGAGGTCAGCCCCAGCATTTT.